A single sample gave rise to the 24 T cell receptor beta chains below, sequenced in a study of blood T cell repertoires in COVID-19. Libraries were prepared by immunoSEQ multiplex PCR; TCRdb keeps only in-frame clonotypes and omits some of them. The sample comprises 290,000 or so clones, approximately 90% of which are singletons, and about 2.3% rests with the top ten. Material for sequencing was peripheral blood. These receptors were collected from a man younger than 35 with active or convalescent COVID-19.

J is TRBJ2-3 and V is TRBV5-1, with a weak D call TRBD2 (5 bases). V was trimmed by 0 bases and J by 3 bases, leaving 8 bases between them. This CDR3 spans 14 amino acids. The germline V gene encodes CDR1 SGHRS and CDR2 YFSETQ. The CDR3 nucleotides read TGCGCCAGCAGCTTGGAACTAGTTACAGATACGCAGTATTTT. It is translated as CASSLELVTDTQYF. The entire variable domain, with the rest obtained from reference TRBV5-1 and TRBJ2-3, is as follows: KAGVTQTPRYLIKTRGQQVTLSCSPISGHRSVSWYQQTPGQGLQFLFEYFSETQRNKGNFPGRFSGRQFSNSRSEMNVSTLELGDSALYLCASSLELVTDTQYFGPGTRLTVL.

V is TRBV6-6 and J is TRBJ2-7; 13 nucleotides agree with TRBD2. V trimming: 6 bases; J trimming: 4 bases; junction bases outside the gene matches: 3. Germline-derived CDR1 and CDR2 are MNHNY and SVGAGI (reference sequence). CDR3 size: 14 residues. CDR3 in DNA: TGTGCCAGCAGAGGACTAGCGGGAGTTTACGAGCAGTACTTC. It specifies CASRGLAGVYEQYF.

V gene TRBV12-5 combines with J gene TRBJ1-5; D is unclear. Trimming shortened V by 7 bases and J by 4 bases, and 11 bases separated the two germline ends. CDR1 is LGHNT, CDR2 FRNRAP, per germline. CDR3 size: 13 residues. CDR3 loop: CASVSEINQPQHF. The CDR3 DNA sequence: TGTGCTAGTGTCTCAGAAATTAATCAGCCCCAGCATTTT.

This clone was detected a few times. The genes are TRBV27 and TRBJ2-7; 7 bases match TRBD1. The CDR3 sequence is 13 residues long. V was pared by 6 bases and J by 4 bases, with 6 bases of the junction left unmatched. From germline, CDR1 is MNHEY and CDR2 SMNVEV (reference sequence). CDR3 sequence: CASRTGTEYEQYF. The CDR3 DNA sequence: TGTGCCAGCAGAACCGGGACAGAATACGAGCAGTACTTC.

The chain combines TRBV27 with TRBJ1-1; TRBD1 aligns across 9 bases. Germline V gene data show CDR1 as MNHEY and CDR2 as SMNVEV (reference sequence). The CDR3 is 14 amino acids. V dropped 6 bases and J dropped 4; count of bases not matched to a gene: 6. The CDR3 DNA follows: TGTGCCAGCAGCAGTCGGACAGGGGCCACTGAAGCTTTCTTT. This codes for CASSSRTGATEAFF.

J is TRBJ2-1 and V is TRBV21-1; the table's TRBD2 call for D was not verified on the DNA. TRBV21-1 is designated a pseudogene. CDR3 length: 19 residues. The CDR3 nucleotides read TGTGCCAGCAGCAATCCCAATTTGAGGGCTAGAAGCTCCTACAATGAGCAGTTCTTC. The encoded protein is CASSNPNLRARSSYNEQFF.

The genes are TRBV18 and TRBJ2-7; TRBD1 agrees at 9 bases. CDR3 length: 14 residues. CDR1 and CDR2 (germline): KGHSH, LQKENI. Germline trimming cut 6 bases from V and 3 bases from J; bases unmatched to any gene: 6. The CDR3 nucleotides read TGTGCCAGCTCCCAGCAGGGACAGGGCTACGAGCAGTACTTC. Translation: CASSQQGQGYEQYF.

The rearrangement uses TRBV10-3 and TRBJ2-7; D gene ambiguous. The CDR3 contains 14 residues. Germline CDR1 and CDR2: ENHRY and SYGVKD. Trimming took off 6 bases at V and 2 bases at J, with 14 bases between the two ends. The CDR3 here is CAIREVDTTYEQYF. Here the CDR3 DNA reads TGTGCCATCAGAGAAGTAGACACCACCTACGAGCAGTACTTC.

The V gene is TRBV5-6, the J gene TRBJ2-7, with 7 bases identical to TRBD1. Unmatched junction bases numbered 5, after V lost 4 bases and J lost 4 bases. Germline CDR1 SGHDT, CDR2 YYEEEE. This CDR3 has 13 residues. The CDR3 nucleotides read TGTGCCAGCAGCCAAACAGGGGCGTACGAGCAGTACTTC. Residues: CASSQTGAYEQYF.

The chain recombines TRBV5-1 with TRBJ2-7; D possibly corresponds to TRBD1 (5 bases). Germline V lookup: CDR1 SGHRS, CDR2 YFSETQ. The CDR3 is 14 residues long. V dropped 0 bases and J dropped 2 bases, with 9 bases sitting between them. DNA of the CDR3: TGCGCCAGCAGCTTGGGGGTAGGGGCCTACGAGCAGTACTTC. Amino acid sequence: CASSLGVGAYEQYF.

V usage is TRBV6-6 and J usage is TRBJ1-6, with D maybe TRBD1 (5 bases). Looked up from germline, CDR1 is MNHNY and CDR2 is SVGAGI (reference sequence). The CDR3 loop spans 13 amino acids. V gave up 5 bases and J gave up 9 bases, with 11 bases separating them. This CDR3 is CASSAGRTSPLHF. As DNA, the CDR3 is TGTGCCAGCAGTGCAGGGCGGACTTCACCCCTCCACTTT.

The rearrangement uses TRBV18 and TRBJ2-1, with a possible D match to TRBD2 (5 bases). Looked up from germline, CDR1 is KGHSH and CDR2 is LQKENI. The V and J ends lost 2 bases and 11 bases respectively, with 16 bases between them. The CDR3 is 14 residues long. In DNA form, the CDR3 reads TGTGCCAGCTCACCATCGAGGTCGGACTTACAGCAGTTCTTC. Residues: CASSPSRSDLQQFF.

The chain has TRBV6-6 and TRBJ2-7; TRBD1 matches 7 bases. Germline CDR1 reads MNHNY; CDR2 reads SVGAGI (reference sequence). The CDR3 totals 16 residues. J lost 3 bases, V lost 0 bases, and 8 bases had no gene match. In nucleotides, the CDR3 is TGTGCCAGCAGTTACTCAATTGGGTCAGGGGGCTACGAGCAGTACTTC. Its translation is CASSYSIGSGGYEQYF.

Regarding this clone: A read error is possible here, since a much larger clone lies one base away. V and J are TRBV6-2 or TRBV6-3 and TRBJ2-3; 9 nucleotides agree with TRBD2. With 2 bases clipped from V and 0 bases from J, the junction kept 0 bases outside the gene matches. CDR1 MNHEY and CDR2 SVGEGT come from the germline V gene. This CDR3 spans 15 amino acids. The CDR3 nucleotides are TGTGCCAGCAGTTACACTAGCGGGAGCACAGATACGCAGTATTTT. Its translation: CASSYTSGSTDTQYF.

The V gene is TRBV5-4, the J gene TRBJ2-7; no clear D gene. V was cut by 2 bases and J by 5 bases, with 11 bases left in between. The CDR3 runs to 13 residues. Germline CDR1 reads SGHNT; CDR2 reads YYREEE (reference sequence). The CDR3: CASSFVSQNEQYF. CDR3 bases: TGTGCCAGCAGCTTCGTCAGTCAGAACGAGCAGTACTTC.

The CDR3 coding sequence is TGTGCCAGCAGCGGGGGGTATGGTGTGCAGTTCTTC. The encoded protein is CASSGGYGVQFF. V is TRBV27 and J is TRBJ2-1; 7 bases map to TRBD2. CDR3 length: 12 amino acids. Germline V gene data show CDR1 as MNHEY and CDR2 as SMNVEV (reference sequence). Trimming removed 6 bases from V and 12 bases from J; junction bases left unmatched: 8.

The chain carries TRBV6-5 and TRBJ1-6; D perhaps matches TRBD1 (6 bases). The CDR3 extends over 14 amino acids. V lost 3 bases to trimming and J lost 5 bases, with 8 bases between them. Germline lookup yields CDR1 MNHEY and CDR2 SVGAGI. CDR3 residues: CASSYRQDNSPLHF. CDR3 DNA: TGTGCCAGCAGTTATCGACAGGATAATTCACCCCTCCACTTT.

The chain employs TRBV11-3 and TRBJ1-1; D is possibly TRBD1 (6 bases). This CDR3 region has 18 residues. Trimming cost V 1 base and J 1 base, with 19 bases left between them. The germline V gene has CDR1 SGHNT and CDR2 YENEEA. The CDR3 DNA reads as TGTGCCAGCAGCTTAGCGGGCAGGGACAATAGGGAGAACACTGAAGCTTTCTTT. Translated, it gives CASSLAGRDNRENTEAFF.

The rearrangement joins TRBV20-1 to TRBJ1-1; D not certain. V shed 6 bases and J shed 3 bases, with 8 bases lying between them. Germline CDR1 and CDR2: DFQATT and SNEGSKA (reference sequence). The CDR3 runs to 11 residues. Here the CDR3 DNA reads TGCAGTGCCAGTCGGGACACTGAAGCTTTCTTT. Protein sequence: CSASRDTEAFF.

The genes are TRBV28 and TRBJ2-4; 8 bases match TRBD2. The length of the CDR3 is 19 residues. Germline V lookup: CDR1 MDHEN, CDR2 SYDVKM. V lost 8 bases to trimming and J lost 0 bases; unmatched junction nucleotides: 18. CDR3 amino acids: CASGRGGFSGTLAKNIQYF. The CDR3 bases are TGTGCCAGCGGCCGGGGGGGTTTTAGCGGGACCTTAGCCAAAAACATTCAGTACTTC.

This chain joins TRBV27 and TRBJ2-1; tentative D call: TRBD2 (6 bases). V gave up 0 bases and J gave up 0 bases, with 27 bases separating them. The CDR3 spans 22 residues. CDR1 and CDR2 from the germline V gene are MNHEY and SMNVEV (reference sequence). CDR3 nucleotide sequence: TGTGCCAGCAGTTTATCCCTTCAGGGCGAATTCTATAGCGGAAGCTCCTACAATGAGCAGTTCTTC. Amino acids: CASSLSLQGEFYSGSSYNEQFF.

V gene TRBV15 combines with J gene TRBJ2-3, with D maybe TRBD1 (6 bases). CDR1 and CDR2 from the germline V gene are LNHNV and YYDKDF (reference sequence). V gave up 0 bases and J gave up 2 bases, with 9 bases separating them. This CDR3 spans 15 amino acids. The CDR3 sequence: CATSRDTGYTDTQYF. The CDR3 DNA is TGTGCCACCAGCAGAGATACAGGGTACACAGATACGCAGTATTTT.

V and J are TRBV9 and TRBJ2-7; 7 bases align to TRBD2. Germline trimming cut 4 bases from V and 4 bases from J; bases unmatched to any gene: 8. The CDR3 loop spans 14 amino acids. Germline V gene lookup returns CDR1 SGDLS and CDR2 YYNGEE. CDR3 amino acids: CASSPLGGGYEQYF. In DNA form, the CDR3 reads TGTGCCAGCAGCCCTCTTGGGGGAGGGTACGAGCAGTACTTC.

The rearrangement uses TRBV10-3 and TRBJ2-2, with 7 bases aligning to TRBD2. Unmatched junction bases numbered 0, after V lost 7 bases and J lost 1 base. This CDR3 contains 13 residues. In germline, CDR1 is ENHRY, CDR2 SYGVKD. CDR3 loop: CAITSGNTGELFF. CDR3 in DNA: TGTGCCATCACTAGCGGGAACACCGGGGAGCTGTTTTTT.